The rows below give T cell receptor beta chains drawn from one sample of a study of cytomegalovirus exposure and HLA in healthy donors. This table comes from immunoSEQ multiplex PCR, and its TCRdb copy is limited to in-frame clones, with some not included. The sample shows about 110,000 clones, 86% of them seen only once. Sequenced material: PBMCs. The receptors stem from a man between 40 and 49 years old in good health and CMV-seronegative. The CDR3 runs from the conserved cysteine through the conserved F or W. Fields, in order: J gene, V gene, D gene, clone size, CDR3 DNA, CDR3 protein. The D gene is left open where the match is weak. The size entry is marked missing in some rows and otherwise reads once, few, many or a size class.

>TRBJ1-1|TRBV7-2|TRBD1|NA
TGTGCCAGCAGCCCTCAGACAGGGTGGAACACTGAAGCTTTCTTT
CASSPQTGWNTEAFF
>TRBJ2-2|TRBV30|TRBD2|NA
TGTGCCTGGAAGCGGGGGGAAGGTTGGGGGGAGCTGTTTTTT
CAWKRGEGWGELFF
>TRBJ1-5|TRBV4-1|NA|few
TGCGCCAGCAGCCTTCGGGAACTCAATCAGCCCCAGCATTTT
CASSLRELNQPQHF
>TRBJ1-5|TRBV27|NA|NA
TGTGCCAGCAGTTTTAACCCCGGGGGGCCCCAGCATTTT
CASSFNPGGPQHF
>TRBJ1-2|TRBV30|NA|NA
TGTGCCTGGGGCGAGGGCTTCTATGGCTACACCTTC
CAWGEGFYGYTF
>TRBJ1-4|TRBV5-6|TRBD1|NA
TGTGCCAGCAGCTTCCGGACAGGAACTAATGAAAAACTGTTTTTT
CASSFRTGTNEKLFF
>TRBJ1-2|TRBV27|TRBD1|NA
TGTGCCAGCAGTTCGGGACAGGAGTTCTATGGCTACACCTTC
CASSSGQEFYGYTF
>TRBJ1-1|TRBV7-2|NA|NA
TGTGCCACTTCTCGAGGCAGGGGTGATGAAGCTTTCTTT
CATSRGRGDEAFF
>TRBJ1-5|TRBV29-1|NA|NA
TGCAGCGTTGGGGGGGGAGGTCAGCCCCAGCATTTT
CSVGGGGQPQHF
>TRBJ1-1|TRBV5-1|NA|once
TGCGCCAGCAGCTTGGAGTCAGTCATTAACACTGAAGCTTTCTTT
CASSLESVINTEAFF
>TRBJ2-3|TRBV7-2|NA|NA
TGTGCCAGCAGCTTAAAGCCTAGCCAGGCAGATACGCAGTATTTT
CASSLKPSQADTQYF
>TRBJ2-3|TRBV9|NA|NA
TGTGCCAGCAGCGTAGGAGGCACAGATACGCAGTATTTT
CASSVGGTDTQYF
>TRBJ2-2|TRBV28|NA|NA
TGTGCCAGTGGCCCTAACACCGGGGAGCTGTTTTTT
CASGPNTGELFF
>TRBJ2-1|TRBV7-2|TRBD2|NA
TGTGCCAGCAGCTTAGCGCGGGGGGATGGGCAGTTCTTC
CASSLARGDGQFF
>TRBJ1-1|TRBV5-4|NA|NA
TGTGCCAGCAGCTTGGCAGGGGTAGTTGGAGCTTTCTTT
CASSLAGVVGAFF
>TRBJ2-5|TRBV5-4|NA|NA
TGTGCCAGCATGGAGGGGGGAGGGAGGGAGACCCAGTACTTC
CASMEGGGRETQYF
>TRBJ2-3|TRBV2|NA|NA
TGTGCCAGCAGACGACAGGCCGAAGATACGCAGTATTTT
CASRRQAEDTQYF
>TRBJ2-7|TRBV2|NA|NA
TGTGCCAGCAGTGACCAACTAGAAAGCGAGCAGTACTTC
CASSDQLESEQYF
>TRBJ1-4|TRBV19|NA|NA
TGTGCCAGTAGTAGCGGAGAGGGAAGTGAAAAACTGTTTTTT
CASSSGEGSEKLFF
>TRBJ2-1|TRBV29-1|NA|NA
TGCAGCGTTGAATCCGGGGGTGGGTACAATGAGCAGTTCTTC
CSVESGGGYNEQFF
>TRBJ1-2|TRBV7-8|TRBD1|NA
TGTGCCAGCAGCTCTATCCCCCAGGACAGGGGCCATGGCTACACCTTC
CASSSIPQDRGHGYTF
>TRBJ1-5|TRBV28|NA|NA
TGTGCCAGCAGTGGCAGGGTTAGCAATCAGCCCCAGCATTTT
CASSGRVSNQPQHF
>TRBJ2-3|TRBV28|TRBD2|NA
TGTGCCAGCAGTTTCTTTAGCGGGGGGGCCGGAGATACGCAGTATTTT
CASSFFSGGAGDTQYF
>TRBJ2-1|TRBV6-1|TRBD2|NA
TGTGCCAGCAGTGAAGAAGGCGGGGGGGCAAATGAGCAGTTCTTC
CASSEEGGGANEQFF
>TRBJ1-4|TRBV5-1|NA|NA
TGCGCCAGCAGCCCTATCGGGACAACTAATGAAAAACTGTTTTTT
CASSPIGTTNEKLFF
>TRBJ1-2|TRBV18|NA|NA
TGTGCCAGCTCACCGGCGCCTGGCGGAGACTATGGCTACACCTTC
CASSPAPGGDYGYTF
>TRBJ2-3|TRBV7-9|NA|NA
TGTGCCAGCAATACCCTGACCCCTTCTTTCACACAGGGTACGCAGTATTTT
CASNTLTPSFTQGTQYF
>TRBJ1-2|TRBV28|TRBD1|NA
TGTGCCAGCAGTTCGCAGGGGGGCCTGGATGGCTACACCTTC
CASSSQGGLDGYTF
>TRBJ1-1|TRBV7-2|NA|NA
TGTGCCAGCAGCTTAAGAGGGCGGAACACTGAAGCTTTCTTT
CASSLRGRNTEAFF
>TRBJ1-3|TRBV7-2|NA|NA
TGTGCCAGCAGTTTTGCTGGGACCGGGACAACTGGAAACACCATATATTTT
CASSFAGTGTTGNTIYF
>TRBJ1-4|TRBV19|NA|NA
TGTGCCAGTAGGACTTTACGAGATTTTGAAAAACTGTTTTTT
CASRTLRDFEKLFF
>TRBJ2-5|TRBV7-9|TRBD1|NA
TGTGCCAGCAGCGAACGGGGACAGGGTGGAAGGGGGGCCCAGTACTTC
CASSERGQGGRGAQYF
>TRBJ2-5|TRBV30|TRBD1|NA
TGTGCCTGGTGTAAGGGGGCCCCAGAGACCCAGTACTTC
CAWCKGAPETQYF
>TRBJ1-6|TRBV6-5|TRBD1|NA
TGTGCCAGCAGTTACTCGATTCGAACAGGGGTATCACCCCTCCACTTT
CASSYSIRTGVSPLHF
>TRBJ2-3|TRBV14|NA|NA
TGTGCCAGCAGCCAAGATTGGGGGGGGGCCCGGTATTTT
CASSQDWGGARYF
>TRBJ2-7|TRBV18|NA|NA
TGTGCCAGCTCACCACAGGGGACGGGAGTTCACGAGCAGTACTTC
CASSPQGTGVHEQYF
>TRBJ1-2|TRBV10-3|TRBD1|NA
TGTGCCATCAGTGAGTCGTCCGGGACAGCCAATGGCTACACCTTC
CAISESSGTANGYTF
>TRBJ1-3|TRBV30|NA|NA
TGTGCCTGGAGTACCCGAACGGGGGTAGGAGGAAACACCATATATTTT
CAWSTRTGVGGNTIYF
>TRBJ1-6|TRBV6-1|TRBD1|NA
TGTGCCAGCAGTGAAGCGCAGGGACAGTCACCCCTCCACTTT
CASSEAQGQSPLHF
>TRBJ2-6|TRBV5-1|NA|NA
TGCGCCAGCAGCACCTACAGGGCCGCCGGGGCCAACGTCCTGACTTTC
CASSTYRAAGANVLTF
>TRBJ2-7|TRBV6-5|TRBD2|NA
TGTGCCAGCAGGCGGACTAGCGGTACCTACGAGCAGTACTTC
CASRRTSGTYEQYF
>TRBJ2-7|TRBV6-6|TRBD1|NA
TGTGCCAGCAGTACAACGGGACAGGGGTACGAGCAGTACTTC
CASSTTGQGYEQYF
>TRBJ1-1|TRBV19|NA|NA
TGTGCCAGTAGGGCAACCTTCGAGGGAAGCACTGAAGCTTTCTTT
CASRATFEGSTEAFF
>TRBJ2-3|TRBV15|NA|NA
TGTGCCACCTCAGGGGACAAGGGGGTGGGTTGGGACACAGATACGCAGTATTTT
CATSGDKGVGWDTDTQYF
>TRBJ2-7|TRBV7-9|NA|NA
TGTGCCAGCAGCTTAGCGGAGGTTTCCTACGAGCAGTACTTC
CASSLAEVSYEQYF
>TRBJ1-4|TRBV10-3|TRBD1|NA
TGTGCCATCAGTGAAGGAGGACAGGGGGGAATGAATGAAAAACTGTTTTTT
CAISEGGQGGMNEKLFF
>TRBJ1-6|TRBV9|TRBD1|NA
TGTGCCAGCAGCCGATCCGGGACAGATAATTCACCCCTCCACTTT
CASSRSGTDNSPLHF
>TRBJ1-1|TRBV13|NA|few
TGTGCCAGCAGCTCCCTCGACAGATACACTGAAGCTTTCTTT
CASSSLDRYTEAFF
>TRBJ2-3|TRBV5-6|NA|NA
TGTGCCAGCAGCATCGGACTTACGGATACGCAGTATTTT
CASSIGLTDTQYF
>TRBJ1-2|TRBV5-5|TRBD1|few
TGTGCCAGCAGCTTAGACAGGGCGGCGGTTGGCTACACCTTC
CASSLDRAAVGYTF
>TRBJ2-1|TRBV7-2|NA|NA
TGTGCCAGCAGATCCCCGGCCGGGACACTTTACAATGAGCAGTTCTTC
CASRSPAGTLYNEQFF
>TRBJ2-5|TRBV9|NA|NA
TGTGCCAGCAGCGTAGTCGGGTCTCCAGAAGAGACCCAGTACTTC
CASSVVGSPEETQYF
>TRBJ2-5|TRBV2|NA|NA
TGTGCCAGCGAGGGCCCTGCGTCTGAGACCCAGTACTTC
CASEGPASETQYF
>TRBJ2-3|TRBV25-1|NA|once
TGTGCCAGCAGTGATGGGGGCTCGCAGTATTTT
CASSDGGSQYF
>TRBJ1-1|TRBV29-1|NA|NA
TGCAGCGTCGCCTGGAGACAGGCCTCTGAAGCTTTCTTT
CSVAWRQASEAFF
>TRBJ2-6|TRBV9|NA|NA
TGTGCCAGCAGCCCCGGCTCTCTGGGCGCCAACGTCCTGACTTTC
CASSPGSLGANVLTF
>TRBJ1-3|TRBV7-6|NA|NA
TGTGCCAGCAGCCCCCGGGGGGGAGGTGGAAACACCATATATTTT
CASSPRGGGGNTIYF
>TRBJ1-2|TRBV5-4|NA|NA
TGTGCCAGCAGCACTGGGGACTCGACTAAAGTTTTATCTGGCTACACCTTC
CASSTGDSTKVLSGYTF
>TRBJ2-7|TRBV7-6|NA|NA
TGTGCCGGCAGCTTAGCCGGGGCCTACGAGCAGTACTTC
CAGSLAGAYEQYF